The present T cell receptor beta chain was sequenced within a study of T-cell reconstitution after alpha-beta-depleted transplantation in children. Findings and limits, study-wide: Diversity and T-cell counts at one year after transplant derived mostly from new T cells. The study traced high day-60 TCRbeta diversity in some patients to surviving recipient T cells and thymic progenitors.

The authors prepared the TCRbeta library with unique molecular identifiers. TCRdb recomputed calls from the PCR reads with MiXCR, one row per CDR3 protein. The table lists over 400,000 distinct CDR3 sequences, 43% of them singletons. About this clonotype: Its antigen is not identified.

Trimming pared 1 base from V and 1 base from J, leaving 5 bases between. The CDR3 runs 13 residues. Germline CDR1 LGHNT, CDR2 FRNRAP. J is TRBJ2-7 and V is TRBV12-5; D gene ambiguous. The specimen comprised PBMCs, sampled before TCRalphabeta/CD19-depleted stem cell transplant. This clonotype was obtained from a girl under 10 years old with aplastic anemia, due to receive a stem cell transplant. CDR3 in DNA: TGTGCTAGTGGTTTGGACGGTTCCTACGAGCAGTACTTC. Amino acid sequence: CASGLDGSYEQYF.